Only a few counts were recorded for the clone carrying this T cell receptor beta chain. Its specificity is not known. The CDR3 runs to 10 residues. Germline loops: CDR1 MDHEN, CDR2 SYDVKM. With 10 bases removed from V and 4 bases from J, the gap between germline ends came to 7 bases. These data belong to a study of hypomethylating agent response in myelodysplastic syndrome. Study-level background: Hypomethylating treatment was azacitidine in about 75% of the 11, decitabine in 3 of 11. A diploid cytogenetic profile was most common; mean age about 70 +/- 6 years. Whole-study findings and limits: Novel MDS antigen recognition by shared GLIPH2 clusters is possible but unvalidated.

Two replicates of about 200 ng each gave 400 ng DNA per sample, survey resolution. Generated by immunoSEQ multiplex PCR, the TCRdb table keeps only in-frame clones and is missing some. The sample includes approximately 10,000 clones, 75% to 85% of them seen just once. This TCR derives from a human donor with myelodysplastic syndrome. The sequenced sample was bone marrow, obtained before or after starting hypomethylating agent treatment for myelodysplastic syndrome (not recorded which). The V call is TRBV28, the J call TRBJ1-2, with unresolved D. CDR3 coding DNA: TGTGCCACCTACAGCTATGGCTACACCTTC. Translated, it gives CATYSYGYTF.